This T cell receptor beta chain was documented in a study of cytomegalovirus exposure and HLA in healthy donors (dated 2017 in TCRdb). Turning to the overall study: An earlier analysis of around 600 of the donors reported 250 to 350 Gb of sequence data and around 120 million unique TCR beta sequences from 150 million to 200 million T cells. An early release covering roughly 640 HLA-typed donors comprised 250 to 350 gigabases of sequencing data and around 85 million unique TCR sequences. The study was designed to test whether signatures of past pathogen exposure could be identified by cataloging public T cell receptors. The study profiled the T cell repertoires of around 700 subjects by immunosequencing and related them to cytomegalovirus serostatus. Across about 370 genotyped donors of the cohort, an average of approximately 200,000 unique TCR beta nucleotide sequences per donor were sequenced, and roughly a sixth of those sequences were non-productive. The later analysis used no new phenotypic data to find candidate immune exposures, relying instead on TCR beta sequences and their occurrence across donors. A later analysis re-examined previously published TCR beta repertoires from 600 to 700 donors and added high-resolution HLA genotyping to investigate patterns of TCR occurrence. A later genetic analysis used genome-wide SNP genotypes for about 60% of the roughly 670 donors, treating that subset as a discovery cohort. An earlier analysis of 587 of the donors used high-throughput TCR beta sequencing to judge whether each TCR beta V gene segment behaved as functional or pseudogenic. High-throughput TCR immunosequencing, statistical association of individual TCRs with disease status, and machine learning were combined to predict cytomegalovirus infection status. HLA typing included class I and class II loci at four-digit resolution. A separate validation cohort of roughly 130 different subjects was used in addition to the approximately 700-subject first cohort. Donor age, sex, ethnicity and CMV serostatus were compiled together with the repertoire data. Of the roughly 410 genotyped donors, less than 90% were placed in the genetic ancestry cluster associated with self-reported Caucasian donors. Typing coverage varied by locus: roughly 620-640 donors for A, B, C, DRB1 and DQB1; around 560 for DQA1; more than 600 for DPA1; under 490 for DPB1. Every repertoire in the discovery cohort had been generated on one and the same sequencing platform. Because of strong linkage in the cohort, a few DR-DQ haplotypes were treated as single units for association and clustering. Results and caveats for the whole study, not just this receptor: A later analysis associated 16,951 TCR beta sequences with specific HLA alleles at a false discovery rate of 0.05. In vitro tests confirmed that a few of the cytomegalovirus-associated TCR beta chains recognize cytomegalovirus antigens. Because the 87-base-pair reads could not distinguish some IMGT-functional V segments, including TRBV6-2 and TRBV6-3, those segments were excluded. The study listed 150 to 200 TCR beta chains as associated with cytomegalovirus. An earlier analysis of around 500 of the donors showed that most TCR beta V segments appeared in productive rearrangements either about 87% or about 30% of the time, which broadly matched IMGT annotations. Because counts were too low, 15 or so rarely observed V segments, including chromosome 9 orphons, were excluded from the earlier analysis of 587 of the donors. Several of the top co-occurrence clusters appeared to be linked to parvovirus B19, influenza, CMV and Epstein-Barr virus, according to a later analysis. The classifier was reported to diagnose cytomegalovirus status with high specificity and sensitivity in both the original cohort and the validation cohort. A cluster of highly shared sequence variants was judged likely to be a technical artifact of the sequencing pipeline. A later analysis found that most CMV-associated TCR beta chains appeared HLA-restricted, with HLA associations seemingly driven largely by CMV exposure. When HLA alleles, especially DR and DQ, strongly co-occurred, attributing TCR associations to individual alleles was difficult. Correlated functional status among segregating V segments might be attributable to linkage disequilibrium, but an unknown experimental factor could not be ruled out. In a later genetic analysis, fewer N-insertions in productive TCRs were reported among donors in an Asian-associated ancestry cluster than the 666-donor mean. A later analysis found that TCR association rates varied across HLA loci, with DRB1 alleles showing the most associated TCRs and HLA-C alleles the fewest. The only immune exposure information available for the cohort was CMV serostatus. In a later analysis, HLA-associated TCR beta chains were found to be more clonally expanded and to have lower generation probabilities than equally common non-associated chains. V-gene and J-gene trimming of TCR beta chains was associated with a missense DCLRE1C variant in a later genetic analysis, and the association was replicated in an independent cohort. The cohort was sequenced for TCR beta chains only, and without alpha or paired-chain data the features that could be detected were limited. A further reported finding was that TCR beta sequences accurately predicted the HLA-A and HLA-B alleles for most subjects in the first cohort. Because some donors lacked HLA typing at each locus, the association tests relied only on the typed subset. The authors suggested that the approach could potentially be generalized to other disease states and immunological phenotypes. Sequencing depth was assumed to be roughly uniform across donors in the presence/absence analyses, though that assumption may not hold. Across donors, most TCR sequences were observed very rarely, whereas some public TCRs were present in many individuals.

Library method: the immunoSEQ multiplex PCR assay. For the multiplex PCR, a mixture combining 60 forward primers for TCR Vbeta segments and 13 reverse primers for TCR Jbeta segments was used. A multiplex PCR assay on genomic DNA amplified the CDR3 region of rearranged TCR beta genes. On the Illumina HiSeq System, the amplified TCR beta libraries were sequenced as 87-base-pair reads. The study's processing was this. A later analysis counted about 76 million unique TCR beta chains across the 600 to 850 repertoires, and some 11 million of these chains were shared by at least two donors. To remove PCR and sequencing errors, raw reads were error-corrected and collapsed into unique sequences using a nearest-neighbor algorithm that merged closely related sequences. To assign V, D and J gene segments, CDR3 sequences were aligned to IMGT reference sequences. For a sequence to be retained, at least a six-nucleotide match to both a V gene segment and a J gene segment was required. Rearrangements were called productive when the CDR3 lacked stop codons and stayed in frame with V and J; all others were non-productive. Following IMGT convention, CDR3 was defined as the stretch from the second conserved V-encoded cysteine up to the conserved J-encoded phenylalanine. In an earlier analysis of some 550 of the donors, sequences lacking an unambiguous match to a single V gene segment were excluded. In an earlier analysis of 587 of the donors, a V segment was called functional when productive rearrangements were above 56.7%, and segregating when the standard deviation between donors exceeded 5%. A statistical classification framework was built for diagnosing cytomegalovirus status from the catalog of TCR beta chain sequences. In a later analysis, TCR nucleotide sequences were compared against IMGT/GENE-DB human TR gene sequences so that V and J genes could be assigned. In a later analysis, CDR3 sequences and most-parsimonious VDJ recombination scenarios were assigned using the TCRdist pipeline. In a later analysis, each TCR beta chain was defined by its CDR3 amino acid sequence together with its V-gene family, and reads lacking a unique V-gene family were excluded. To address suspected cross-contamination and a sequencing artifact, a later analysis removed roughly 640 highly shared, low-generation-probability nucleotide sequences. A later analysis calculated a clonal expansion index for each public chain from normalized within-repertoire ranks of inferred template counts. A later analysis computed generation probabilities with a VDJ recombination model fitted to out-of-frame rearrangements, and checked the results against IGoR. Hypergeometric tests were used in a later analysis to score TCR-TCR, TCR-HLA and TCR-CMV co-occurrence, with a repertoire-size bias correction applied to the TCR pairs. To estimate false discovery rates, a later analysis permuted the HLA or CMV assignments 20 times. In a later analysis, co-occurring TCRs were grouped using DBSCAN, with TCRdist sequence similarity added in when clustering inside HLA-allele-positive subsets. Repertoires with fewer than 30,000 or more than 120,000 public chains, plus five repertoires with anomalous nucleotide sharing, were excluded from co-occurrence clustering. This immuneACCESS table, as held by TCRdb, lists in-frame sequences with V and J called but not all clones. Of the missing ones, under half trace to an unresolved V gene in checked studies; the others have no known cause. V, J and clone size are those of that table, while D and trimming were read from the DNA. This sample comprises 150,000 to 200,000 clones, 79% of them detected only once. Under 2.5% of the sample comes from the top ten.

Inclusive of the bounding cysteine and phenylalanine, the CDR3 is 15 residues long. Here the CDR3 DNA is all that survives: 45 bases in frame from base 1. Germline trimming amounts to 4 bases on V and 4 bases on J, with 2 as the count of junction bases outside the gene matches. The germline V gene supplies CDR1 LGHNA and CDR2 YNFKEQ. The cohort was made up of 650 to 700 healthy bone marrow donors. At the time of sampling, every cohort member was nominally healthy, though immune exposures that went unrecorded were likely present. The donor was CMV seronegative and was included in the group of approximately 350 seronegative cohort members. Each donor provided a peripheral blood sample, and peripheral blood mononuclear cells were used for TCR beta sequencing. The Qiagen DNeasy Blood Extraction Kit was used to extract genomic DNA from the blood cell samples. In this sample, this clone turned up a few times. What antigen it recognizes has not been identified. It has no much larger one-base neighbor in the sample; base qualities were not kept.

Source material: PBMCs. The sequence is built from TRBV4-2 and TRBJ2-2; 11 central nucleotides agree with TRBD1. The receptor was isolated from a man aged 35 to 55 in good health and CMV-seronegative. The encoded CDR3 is CASSLGTGGTGELFF. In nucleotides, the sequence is TGTGCCAGCAGCCTAGGGACAGGGGGCACCGGGGAGCTGTTTTTT.